This T cell receptor (beta chain) appears in the sequencing data of a study of blood T cell repertoires in COVID-19. Across the whole study: Samples representing acute and convalescent COVID-19 were sourced from the United States, Italy and Spain. In each case, the material was cDNA or gDNA derived from T cells, B-cell-depleted T cells, or PBMCs.

Germline lookup yields CDR1 LGHNA and CDR2 YNFKEQ. Trimming cost V 1 base and J 6 bases; bases outside gene matches: 5. The CDR3 spans 15 residues. This clone was counted between two and nine times. Using immunoSEQ multiplex PCR, the repertoire was profiled, and TCRdb retains in-frame clones only, with some absent. This table holds 40,000 to 55,000 clones, around 84% found once. Sequencing input: peripheral blood. The TCR sequence derives from a human donor in a cohort sampled during active COVID-19. The chain is built from TRBV4-2 and TRBJ1-5; 8 nucleotides agree with TRBD1. The CDR3 here is CASSQGTGTGQPQHF. The CDR3 DNA reads TGTGCCAGCAGCCAAGGGACAGGGACGGGTCAGCCCCAGCATTTT.